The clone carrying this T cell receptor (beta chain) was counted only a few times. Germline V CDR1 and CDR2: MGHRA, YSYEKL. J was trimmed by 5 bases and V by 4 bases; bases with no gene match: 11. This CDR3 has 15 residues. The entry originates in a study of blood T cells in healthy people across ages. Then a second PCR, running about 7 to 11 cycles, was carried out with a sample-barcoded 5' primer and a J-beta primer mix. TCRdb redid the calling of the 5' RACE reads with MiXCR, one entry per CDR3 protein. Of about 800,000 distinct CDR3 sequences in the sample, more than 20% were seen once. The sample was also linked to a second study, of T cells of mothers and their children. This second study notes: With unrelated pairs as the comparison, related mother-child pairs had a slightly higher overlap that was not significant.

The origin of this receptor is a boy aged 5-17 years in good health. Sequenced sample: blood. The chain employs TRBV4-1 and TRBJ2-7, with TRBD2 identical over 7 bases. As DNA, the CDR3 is TGCGCCAGCAGCCCTTGGGCGGGAGTTATCGACGAGCAGTACTTC. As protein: CASSPWAGVIDEQYF.